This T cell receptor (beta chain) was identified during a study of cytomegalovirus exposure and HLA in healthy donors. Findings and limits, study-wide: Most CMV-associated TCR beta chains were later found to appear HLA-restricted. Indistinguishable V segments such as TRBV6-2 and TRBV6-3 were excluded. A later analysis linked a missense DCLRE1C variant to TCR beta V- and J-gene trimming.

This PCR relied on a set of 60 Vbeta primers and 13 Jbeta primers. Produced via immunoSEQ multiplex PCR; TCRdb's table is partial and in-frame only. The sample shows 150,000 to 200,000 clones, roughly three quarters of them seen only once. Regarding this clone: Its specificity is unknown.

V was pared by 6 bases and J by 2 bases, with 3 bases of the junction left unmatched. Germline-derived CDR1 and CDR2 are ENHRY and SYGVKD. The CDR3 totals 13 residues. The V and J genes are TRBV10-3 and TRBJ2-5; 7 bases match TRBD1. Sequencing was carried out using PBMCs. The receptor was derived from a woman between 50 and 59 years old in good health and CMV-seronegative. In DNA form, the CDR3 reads TGTGCCATCAGGATGGGACAGCAAGAGACCCAGTACTTC. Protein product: CAIRMGQQETQYF.